The 29 T cell receptor beta chains presented below share a single source sample, sequenced in a study of cytomegalovirus exposure and HLA in healthy donors. With 60 Vbeta and 13 Jbeta primers, the PCR was carried out. Using immunoSEQ multiplex PCR, the repertoire was profiled, and TCRdb retains in-frame clones only, with some absent. The table lists about 97,000 clones, approximately 87% of them singletons. Input material: PBMCs. These receptors originate from a man in his forties in good health and CMV-seronegative.

Written as DNA, the CDR3 is TGCGCCAGCAGCTTGGGAGTGGGCGGGGGGCCTCAGGGTGAGCAGTTCTTC. As protein: CASSLGVGGGPQGEQFF. This chain links TRBV5-1 with TRBJ2-1; 8 positions match TRBD2. The CDR3 has 17 amino acids. With 0 bases clipped from V and 9 bases from J, the junction kept 14 bases outside the gene matches. The germline V gene encodes CDR1 SGHRS and CDR2 YFSETQ.

This chain uses TRBV5-1 with TRBJ1-1; 7 bases agree with TRBD1. Trimming cost V 0 bases and J 1 base; bases outside gene matches: 3. The CDR3 is 15 residues long. Germline V lookup: CDR1 SGHRS, CDR2 YFSETQ. Here the CDR3 reads CASSLARQGNTEAFF. CDR3 in DNA: TGCGCCAGCAGCTTGGCAAGACAGGGGAACACTGAAGCTTTCTTT.

V and J are TRBV6-1 and TRBJ2-7, with a weak D call TRBD2 (6 bases). The germline V gene encodes CDR1 MNHNS and CDR2 SASEGT. V dropped 5 bases and J dropped 6 bases, with 20 bases sitting between them. The CDR3 runs 15 residues. CDR3 DNA sequence: TGTGCCAGCAGTAAAATAGCGGCTGTGGAGGGCGAGCAGTACTTC. Translated: CASSKIAAVEGEQYF.

In nucleotides, the CDR3 is TGCGCCAGCAGCTTGGCCGGGGGATTGGCAGAGACCCAGTACTTC. This gives the protein CASSLAGGLAETQYF. V gene TRBV5-1 combines with J gene TRBJ2-5; TRBD2 is a possible D gene (6 bases). This CDR3 has 15 amino acids. Germline V gene data show CDR1 as SGHRS and CDR2 as YFSETQ. Trimming left V 0 bases short and J 4 bases short, with 13 bases between.

The chain recombines TRBV7-6 with TRBJ1-3; D unclear. Trimming removed 1 base at V and 2 bases at J, with 9 bases between. The germline gives CDR1 SGHVS, CDR2 FNYEAQ. The CDR3 consists of 15 residues. The CDR3 protein is CASSLGQFAGNTIYF. The CDR3 DNA follows: TGTGCCAGCAGCTTAGGGCAGTTCGCTGGAAACACCATATATTTT.

The chain carries TRBV7-9 and TRBJ1-3, with D possibly TRBD1 on 6 matching bases. Per the germline V gene, CDR1 is SEHNR and CDR2 is FQNEAQ (reference sequence). The CDR3 sequence is 15 residues long. The germline V and J ends were trimmed by 2 bases and 0 bases, with 8 bases remaining between them. Here the CDR3 reads CASSLQGFSGNTIYF. DNA for the CDR3: TGTGCCAGCAGCTTACAGGGGTTCTCTGGAAACACCATATATTTT.

The chain joins TRBV2 to TRBJ1-1; unclear D gene. Germline-derived CDR1 and CDR2 are SNHLY and FYNNEI. The CDR3 contains 13 residues. V was shortened by 5 bases and J by 0 bases, with 7 bases between the two germline ends. The CDR3: CASSSFMNTEAFF. In nucleotides, the CDR3 is TGTGCCAGCAGTAGCTTCATGAACACTGAAGCTTTCTTT.

V is TRBV5-1 and J is TRBJ1-1, with D maybe TRBD1 (6 bases). The length of the CDR3 is 14 residues. The germline CDR1 and CDR2 sequences are SGHRS and YFSETQ. Trimming stripped 1 base from V and 3 bases from J, with 10 bases between. This chain's CDR3 is CASSLTGPDTEAFF. The CDR3 region has the DNA TGCGCCAGCAGCTTGACAGGGCCGGACACTGAAGCTTTCTTT. Complete variable domain (other parts from reference TRBV5-1 and TRBJ1-1): KAGVTQTPRYLIKTRGQQVTLSCSPISGHRSVSWYQQTPGQGLQFLFEYFSETQRNKGNFPGRFSGRQFSNSRSEMNVSTLELGDSALYLCASSLTGPDTEAFFGQGTRLTVV.

This chain joins TRBV19 and TRBJ2-7; 8 bases are shared with TRBD1. After removal of 9 bases from V and 2 bases from J, the junction contained 9 bases not matched to a gene. The CDR3 is made up of 14 amino acids. Germline V gene sequence: CDR1 LNHDA, CDR2 SQIVND (reference sequence). The CDR3 DNA follows: TGTGCCAGCCACCCTCCGGGACAGGCCTACGAGCAGTACTTC. This sequence encodes CASHPPGQAYEQYF.

The V call is TRBV15, the J call TRBJ1-1; D may be TRBD1 (6 bases). Deletions cut 5 bases from V and 4 bases from J, with 11 bases between. This CDR3 comprises 13 residues. Germline V lookup: CDR1 LNHNV, CDR2 YYDKDF (reference sequence). The CDR3 DNA reads as TGTGCCACCAGCCAGACAGGACCCACTGAAGCTTTCTTT. This codes for CATSQTGPTEAFF.

The chain is built from TRBV14 and TRBJ1-5; 8 bases line up with TRBD1. This CDR3 contains 18 residues. The germline V gene has CDR1 SGHDN and CDR2 FVKESK. Unmatched junction bases numbered 16, after V lost 6 bases and J lost 3 bases. The CDR3 spells CASRAYSHSGGYNQPQHF. The CDR3 nucleotides read TGTGCCAGCAGGGCATATTCACATTCAGGGGGCTACAATCAGCCCCAGCATTTT.

The CDR3 region has the DNA TGTGCCAGCAGCTCCGGGACAGGGGTTGGCGAGCAGTACTTC. Its translation: CASSSGTGVGEQYF. The chain uses TRBV13 and TRBJ2-7, with 10 bases aligning to TRBD1. The CDR3 covers 14 residues. Germline CDR1 and CDR2: PRHDT and FYEKMQ (reference sequence). The J segment lost 6 bases and the V segment lost 4 bases, leaving 6 bases of the junction unmatched.

Here the CDR3 reads CASSHQEGQTTLIEQYF. In DNA, the CDR3 is TGTGCCAGCAGCCACCAAGAAGGACAGACAACTCTAATTGAGCAGTACTTC. The rearrangement uses TRBV4-2 and TRBJ2-7; D is possibly TRBD1 (6 bases). The CDR3 has 17 amino acids. Trimming shortened V by 3 bases and J by 7 bases, and 25 bases separated the two germline ends. Germline V lookup: CDR1 LGHNA, CDR2 YNFKEQ.

The V gene is TRBV9, the J gene TRBJ1-6; no clear D. The germline V gene has CDR1 SGDLS and CDR2 YYNGEE. There are 13 residues in the CDR3. The V gene lost 0 bases and the J gene lost 7 bases, with 5 bases spanning the gap. The CDR3 nucleotides are TGTGCCAGCAGCGTAGGAGCGAATTCACCCCTCCACTTT. This translates into CASSVGANSPLHF. The variable domain in full, completed from reference TRBV9 and TRBJ1-6, reads DSGVTQTPKHLITATGQRVTLRCSPRSGDLSVYWYQQSLDQGLQFLIQYYNGEERAKGNILERFSAQQFPDLHSELNLSSLELGDSALYFCASSVGANSPLHFGNGTRLTVT.

The chain combines TRBV19 with TRBJ1-3; a possible D gene is TRBD1 (5 bases). V was trimmed by 7 bases and J by 5 bases, leaving 12 bases between them. This CDR3 is 13 amino acids long. Looked up from germline, CDR1 is LNHDA and CDR2 is SQIVND (reference sequence). The CDR3 here is CASNGGRRNTIYF. CDR3 sequence (DNA): TGTGCCAGTAACGGGGGGAGAAGAAACACCATATATTTT.

The chain recombines TRBV4-2 with TRBJ2-3, with TRBD2 as a possible D gene (5 bases). Germline V gene sequence: CDR1 LGHNA, CDR2 YNFKEQ. This CDR3 is built from 16 residues. Trimming stripped 2 bases from V and 0 bases from J, with 12 bases between. As DNA, the CDR3 is TGTGCCAGCAGCCAAAAGTCTAGCACAAGCACAGATACGCAGTATTTT. As protein: CASSQKSSTSTDTQYF.

The chain couples TRBV27 to TRBJ2-3, with TRBD1 identical over 9 bases. This CDR3 has 15 amino acids. The V and J ends lost 6 bases and 0 bases, in that order; junction bases with no gene match: 4. Germline CDR1 reads MNHEY; CDR2 reads SMNVEV (reference sequence). This CDR3 reads CASRDGTGSTDTQYF. In nucleotides, the CDR3 is TGTGCCAGCAGAGACGGGACAGGGAGCACAGATACGCAGTATTTT.

This clone appeared a single time. CDR3 sequence (DNA): TGTGCCAGCAGCCCCTTCCCTCGGGGGGGCTCTGAAGCTTTCTTT. This translates into CASSPFPRGGSEAFF. The rearrangement links TRBV7-2 to TRBJ1-1; D is possibly TRBD1 (6 bases). The germline V gene encodes CDR1 SGHTA and CDR2 FQGNSA. This CDR3 has 15 residues. V was trimmed by 5 bases and J by 6 bases, leaving 19 bases between them.

V usage is TRBV25-1 and J usage is TRBJ1-4; possibly TRBD1 for D (5 bases). CDR3 length: 16 residues. Trimming pared 6 bases from V and 7 bases from J, leaving 21 bases between. Germline CDR1 is MGHDK and CDR2 is SYGVNS. In nucleotides, the CDR3 is TGTGCCAGCAGCGAGCTGTCGGGGGGTGCAGGTGAAAAACTGTTTTTT. Its translation: CASSELSGGAGEKLFF.

The V call is TRBV6-5, the J call TRBJ1-5; D ambiguous. Trimming removed 7 bases at V and 2 bases at J, with 15 bases between. The CDR3 has 15 amino acids. The V gene's germline CDR1 is MNHEY and CDR2 SVGAGI. The CDR3 reads CASTSGPEGNQPQHF. In DNA form, the CDR3 reads TGTGCCAGCACCTCGGGTCCCGAGGGCAATCAGCCCCAGCATTTT.

This rearrangement joins TRBV27 to TRBJ1-1; D is possibly TRBD1 (6 bases). Trimming stripped 0 bases from V and 3 bases from J, with 11 bases between. This CDR3 has 15 amino acids. Looked up from germline, CDR1 is MNHEY and CDR2 is SMNVEV (reference sequence). The CDR3 region is CASSLSSRGYTEAFF. DNA for the CDR3: TGTGCCAGCAGTTTATCGTCCAGGGGTTACACTGAAGCTTTCTTT.

CDR3: CAISESEEGLGGYTF. CDR3 nucleotide sequence: TGTGCCATCAGTGAGTCGGAGGAGGGGCTGGGTGGCTACACCTTC. The V call is TRBV10-3, the J call TRBJ1-2; D is possibly TRBD1 (5 bases). CDR3 length: 15 amino acids. Germline lookup yields CDR1 ENHRY and CDR2 SYGVKD. V lost 0 bases to trimming and J lost 7 bases, with 15 bases between them.

V gene TRBV2 combines with J gene TRBJ1-2, with 11 bases fitting TRBD1. CDR3 length equals 12 residues. Germline values: CDR1 SNHLY, CDR2 FYNNEI. The CDR3 region has the DNA TGTGCAGACCGGACAGGGGGCTTTGGCTACACCTTC. Translated: CADRTGGFGYTF.

As regards this clone: Mismatch with germline at one junction end may stem from a read error. The same CDR3 arises from other DNA sequences in this sample as well. The V call is TRBV18, the J call TRBJ2-7, with unresolved D. Germline CDR1 KGHSH, CDR2 LQKENI. The CDR3 covers 14 residues. Written as DNA, the CDR3 is TGTGCTAGCTCACCACCGACACTCCTCCACGAGCAGTACTTC. This sequence encodes CASSPPTLLHEQYF.

This clone was seen once. The chain links TRBV6-4 to TRBJ2-5; 9 nucleotides agree with TRBD2. The CDR3 runs to 16 residues. Trimming cost V 5 bases and J 2 bases; bases outside gene matches: 9. Germline loops: CDR1 MRHNA, CDR2 SNTAGT. CDR3 residues: CASSQVAGADQETQYF. The CDR3 coding sequence is TGTGCCAGCAGTCAGGTAGCGGGGGCCGATCAAGAGACCCAGTACTTC.

The genes are TRBV5-1 and TRBJ2-1, with 7 positions matching TRBD1. The CDR3 runs to 14 residues. CDR1 is SGHRS, CDR2 YFSETQ, per germline. V lost 7 bases and J lost 1; bases outside the gene matches: 5. CDR3 sequence: CASRPDRSYNEQFF. The CDR3 bases are TGCGCCAGCCGGCCGGACAGGTCCTACAATGAGCAGTTCTTC.

V is TRBV6-1 and J is TRBJ2-1; TRBD1 matches at 8 bases. Germline V CDR1 and CDR2: MNHNS, SASEGT. Unmatched junction bases numbered 7, after V lost 6 bases and J lost 9 bases. The CDR3 runs to 13 residues. CDR3 loop: CASREDRVGEQFF. CDR3 DNA: TGTGCCAGCAGAGAGGACAGGGTTGGTGAGCAGTTCTTC.

This rearrangement joins TRBV6-6 to TRBJ1-1, with 9 nucleotides matching TRBD1. V gave up 2 bases and J gave up 1 base; unmatched junction bases: 2. The CDR3 has 15 residues. Germline CDR1 and CDR2: MNHNY and SVGAGI (reference sequence). The CDR3 loop reads CASSYRGQGNTEAFF. The CDR3 DNA follows: TGTGCCAGCAGTTACAGGGGACAGGGGAACACTGAAGCTTTCTTT.

The gene calls are TRBV5-1 and TRBJ1-2; 8 bases are shared with TRBD1. The CDR3 is 14 residues long. The germline V gene encodes CDR1 SGHRS and CDR2 YFSETQ. The V and J ends lost 0 bases and 13 bases, in that order; junction bases with no gene match: 11. The CDR3 region has the DNA TGCGCCAGCAGCTTGGAAGTTGGGACAGGACGTAGCACCTTC. Protein: CASSLEVGTGRSTF.